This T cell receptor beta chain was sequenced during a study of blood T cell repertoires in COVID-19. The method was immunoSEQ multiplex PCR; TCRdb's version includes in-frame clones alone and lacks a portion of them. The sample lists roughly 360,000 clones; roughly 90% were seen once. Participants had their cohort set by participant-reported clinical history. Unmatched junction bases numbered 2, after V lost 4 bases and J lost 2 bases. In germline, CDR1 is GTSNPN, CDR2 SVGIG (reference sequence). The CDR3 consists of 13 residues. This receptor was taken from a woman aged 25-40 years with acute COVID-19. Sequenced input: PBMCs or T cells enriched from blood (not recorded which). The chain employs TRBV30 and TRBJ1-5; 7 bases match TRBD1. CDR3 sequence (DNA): TGTGCCTGGAAAGGACAGGGCAATCAGCCCCAGCATTTT. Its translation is CAWKGQGNQPQHF.